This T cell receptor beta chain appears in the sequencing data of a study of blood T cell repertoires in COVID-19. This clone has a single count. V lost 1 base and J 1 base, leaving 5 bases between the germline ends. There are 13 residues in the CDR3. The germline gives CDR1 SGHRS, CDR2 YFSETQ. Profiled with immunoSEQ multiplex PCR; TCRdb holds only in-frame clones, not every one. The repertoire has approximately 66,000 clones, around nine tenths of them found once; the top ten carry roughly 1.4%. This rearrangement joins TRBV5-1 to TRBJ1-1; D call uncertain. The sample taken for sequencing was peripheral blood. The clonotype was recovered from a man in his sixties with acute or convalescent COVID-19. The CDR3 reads CASSLTPNTEAFF. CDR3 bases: TGCGCCAGCAGCTTGACACCGAACACTGAAGCTTTCTTT. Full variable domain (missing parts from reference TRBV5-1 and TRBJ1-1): KAGVTQTPRYLIKTRGQQVTLSCSPISGHRSVSWYQQTPGQGLQFLFEYFSETQRNKGNFPGRFSGRQFSNSRSEMNVSTLELGDSALYLCASSLTPNTEAFFGQGTRLTVV.